Following are 2 T cell receptor beta chains from one sample sequenced in a study of graft-versus-host responses after intestinal transplantation. The antigens for these receptors are not known. Libraries were prepared by immunoSEQ multiplex PCR; TCRdb keeps only in-frame clonotypes and omits some of them. The table includes about 120,000 clones, about 95% detected once. Sample: unstimulated CD8+ T cells sorted from spleen or lymph node cells, taken before intestinal transplant. The receptors originated from a human donor who received an intestinal transplant.

This CDR3 is CASSIVAGELFF. For the CDR3, the DNA is TGTGCCAGTAGTATAGTGGCCGGGGAGCTGTTTTTT. The rearrangement joins TRBV19 to TRBJ2-2; D remains unclear. V lost 1 base and J lost 6, with 3 bases in between. Germline-derived CDR1 and CDR2 are LNHDA and SQIVND (reference sequence). This CDR3 has 12 amino acids.

This chain links TRBV9 with TRBJ2-2, with D possibly TRBD2 on 6 matching bases. The CDR3 sequence is 16 residues long. Germline V lookup: CDR1 SGDLS, CDR2 YYNGEE. V was cut by 0 bases and J by 0 bases, with 9 bases left in between. Here the CDR3 DNA reads TGTGCCAGCAGCGTAGGTAGCGGCCCGAACACCGGGGAGCTGTTTTTT. The encoded protein is CASSVGSGPNTGELFF. Together with reference TRBV9 and TRBJ2-2, the CDR3 gives the full variable domain: DSGVTQTPKHLITATGQRVTLRCSPRSGDLSVYWYQQSLDQGLQFLIQYYNGEERAKGNILERFSAQQFPDLHSELNLSSLELGDSALYFCASSVGSGPNTGELFFGEGSRLTVL.